The T cell receptor beta chain under discussion was sequenced for a study of blood T cell repertoires in COVID-19. Overall study context: Samples taken during acute and convalescent COVID-19 were collected in the United States, Italy and Spain.

Per the authors' pipeline: Estimation of nucleated cell counts was performed using reference gene primer amplification. Profiling relied on immunoSEQ multiplex PCR, and the TCRdb table lists in-frame clones only, not all of them. The V and J calls and the clone size are those of that table, but D and trimming were determined from the DNA. The table records a few hundred thousand clones, 80% to 90% of them present only once. The CDR3 spans 14 residues. V lost 3 bases, J lost 4 bases, and 3 bases stayed unmatched. Per germline, CDR1 LGHNA and CDR2 YNFKEQ. This TCR derives from a man aged 50-59 years with active or convalescent COVID-19. The rearrangement uses TRBV4-2 and TRBJ1-1; 9 bases line up with TRBD1. Sample: peripheral blood. Written as DNA, the CDR3 is TGTGCCAGCAGCCAGGGACAGGGCGGCACTGAAGCTTTCTTT. The encoded protein is CASSQGQGGTEAFF.